This T cell receptor (beta chain) was identified during a study of T-cell reconstitution after alpha-beta-depleted transplantation in children (dated by TCRdb to about 2016). Concerning the study at large: Using TCR repertoire profiling, the study followed T-cell immune reconstitution in a quantitative way in children after TCRalphabeta/CD19-depleted allogeneic hematopoietic cell transplantation. Results the study describes overall, beyond this receptor: The apparently early alphabetaT-cell count recovery about two months after transplant was reportedly dependent on only several hundred rapidly expanded clones derived from non-depleted graft cells. Over the following months the frequencies of hyperexpanded clones went down, and after one year T-cell counts and TCRbeta diversity were mostly credited to newly produced T cells. In some patients, the high TCRbeta diversity seen at day 60 was put down to recipient T cells and intrathymic progenitors that had survived conditioning.

The method was PCR. Sequenced on an Illumina HiSeq 2500. Molecular barcoding was employed in the preparation of TCR libraries, with unique molecular identifiers being used to normalize TCRbeta repertoire quantification. Using fastp at Q25 and MiXCR, TCRdb reprocessed the public reads and kept productive beta chains. Identical CDR3 proteins give one entry, which carries the most common genes and DNA. In this sample the table shows some 140,000 distinct CDR3 sequences, 8% to 10% of which occur a single time. The ten largest account for nearly 25% of the sample. The treatment or condition tag for this specimen amounts to: allogeneic hematopoietic cell transplantation with graft depleted of TCRalphabeta T cells and CD19 B cells. The children who served as transplant recipients had been given grafts of TCRalphabeta/CD19-depleted allogeneic hematopoietic cells. Note on this clonotype: The clone's antigen remains unknown. Base qualities are missing; no much larger clone stands one base away.

The sample in question was PBMCs, mostly from graft donor cells, obtained 180 days after TCRalphabeta/CD19-depleted stem cell transplant. This receptor was identified in a girl under three years old who had a stem cell transplant for combined immunodeficiency, so the T cells may come from the graft donor.

The sequenced DNA is TGTGCCAGCAGTCGCAGGGGATTGCAGGGGGACTACGAGCAGTACTTC. This translates into CASSRRGLQGDYEQYF. The chain links TRBV12-3 or TRBV12-4 with TRBJ2-7; 7 bases in the middle match TRBD1. CDR3 length: 16 amino acids, cysteine to phenylalanine. Only CDR3 DNA is held: 48 bases, read in frame from base 1. Clipping removes 5 bases from V and 3 bases from J, with 13 as the unmatched junction base count.